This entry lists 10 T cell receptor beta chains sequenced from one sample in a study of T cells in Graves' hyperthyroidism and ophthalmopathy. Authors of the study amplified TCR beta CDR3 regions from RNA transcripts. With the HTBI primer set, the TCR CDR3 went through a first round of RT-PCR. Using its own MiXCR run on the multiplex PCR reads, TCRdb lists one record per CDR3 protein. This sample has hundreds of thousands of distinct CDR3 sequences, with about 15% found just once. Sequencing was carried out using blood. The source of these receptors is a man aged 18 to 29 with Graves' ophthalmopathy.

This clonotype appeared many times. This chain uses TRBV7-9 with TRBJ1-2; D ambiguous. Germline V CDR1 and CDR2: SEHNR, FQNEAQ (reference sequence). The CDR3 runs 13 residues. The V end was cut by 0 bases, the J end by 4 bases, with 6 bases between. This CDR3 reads CASSLAQTYGYTF. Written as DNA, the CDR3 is TGTGCCAGCAGCTTAGCACAGACCTATGGCTACACCTTC.

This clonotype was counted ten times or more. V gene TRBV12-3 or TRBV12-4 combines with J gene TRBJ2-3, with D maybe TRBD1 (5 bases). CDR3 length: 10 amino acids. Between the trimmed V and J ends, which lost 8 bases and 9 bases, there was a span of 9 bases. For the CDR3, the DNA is TGTGCCAGCGTCAAGGGGACGCAGTATTTT. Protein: CASVKGTQYF.

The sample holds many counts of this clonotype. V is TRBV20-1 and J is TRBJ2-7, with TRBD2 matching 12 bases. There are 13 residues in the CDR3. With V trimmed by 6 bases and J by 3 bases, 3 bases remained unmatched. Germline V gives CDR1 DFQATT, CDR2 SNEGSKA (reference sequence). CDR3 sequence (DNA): TGCAGTGCAAAGGGACTAGCGGGCTACGAGCAGTACTTC. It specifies CSAKGLAGYEQYF.

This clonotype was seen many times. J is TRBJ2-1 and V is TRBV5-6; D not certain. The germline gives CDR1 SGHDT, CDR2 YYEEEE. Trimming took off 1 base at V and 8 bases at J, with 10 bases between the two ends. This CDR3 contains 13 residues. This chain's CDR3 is CASSLRPGDEQFF. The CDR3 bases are TGTGCCAGCAGCTTGAGGCCGGGCGATGAGCAGTTCTTC.

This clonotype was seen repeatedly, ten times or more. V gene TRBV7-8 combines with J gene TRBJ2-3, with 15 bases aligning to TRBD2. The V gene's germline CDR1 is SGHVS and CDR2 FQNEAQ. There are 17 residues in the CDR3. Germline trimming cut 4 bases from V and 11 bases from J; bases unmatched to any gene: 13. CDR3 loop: CASSSSGTSGGPRRQYF. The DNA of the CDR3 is TGTGCCAGCAGCTCCTCCGGGACTAGCGGGGGGCCCCGCAGGCAGTATTTT.

This CDR3 reads CASSMRLAGGPGVGELFF. The CDR3 region has the DNA TGTGCCAGTAGTATGCGTTTAGCGGGAGGGCCGGGTGTCGGGGAGCTGTTTTTT. The V call is TRBV19, the J call TRBJ2-2; 11 bases line up with TRBD2. J gave up 7 bases and V 3 bases, and 13 bases lay outside the gene matches. CDR3 length: 18 residues. Germline CDR1 is LNHDA and CDR2 is SQIVND (reference sequence).

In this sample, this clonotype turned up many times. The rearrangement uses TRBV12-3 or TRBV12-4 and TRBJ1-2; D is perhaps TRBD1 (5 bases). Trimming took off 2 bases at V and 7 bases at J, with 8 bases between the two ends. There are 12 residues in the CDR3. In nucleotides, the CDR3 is TGTGCCAGCAGTTTACAGGGTGGTGGCTACACCTTC. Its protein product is CASSLQGGGYTF.

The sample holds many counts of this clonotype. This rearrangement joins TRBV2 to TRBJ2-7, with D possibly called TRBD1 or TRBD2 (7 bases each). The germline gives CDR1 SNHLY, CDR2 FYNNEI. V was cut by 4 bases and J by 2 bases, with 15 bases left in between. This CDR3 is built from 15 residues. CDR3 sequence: CASSVEQGGPYEQYF. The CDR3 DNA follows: TGTGCCAGCAGTGTGGAGCAGGGGGGGCCCTACGAGCAGTACTTC.

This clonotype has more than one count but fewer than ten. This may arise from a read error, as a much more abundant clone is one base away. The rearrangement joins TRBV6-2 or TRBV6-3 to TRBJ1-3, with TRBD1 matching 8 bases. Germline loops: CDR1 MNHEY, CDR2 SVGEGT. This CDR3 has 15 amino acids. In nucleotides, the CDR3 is TGTGCCAGCAGAAGGACAGGGTATACCGGAAGCACCATATATTTT. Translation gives CASRRTGYTGSTIYF.

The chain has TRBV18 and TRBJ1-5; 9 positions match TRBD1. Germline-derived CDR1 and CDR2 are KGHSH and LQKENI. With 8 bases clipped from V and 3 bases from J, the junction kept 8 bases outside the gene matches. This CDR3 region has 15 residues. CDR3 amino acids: CASTAGTGNNQPQHF. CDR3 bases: TGTGCCAGCACCGCCGGGACAGGGAACAATCAGCCCCAGCATTTT. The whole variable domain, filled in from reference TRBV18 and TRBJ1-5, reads NAGVMQNPRHLVRRRGQEARLRCSPMKGHSHVYWYRQLPEEGLKFMVYLQKENIIDESGMPKERFSAEFPKEGPSILRIQQVVRGDSAAYFCASTAGTGNNQPQHFGDGTRLSIL.